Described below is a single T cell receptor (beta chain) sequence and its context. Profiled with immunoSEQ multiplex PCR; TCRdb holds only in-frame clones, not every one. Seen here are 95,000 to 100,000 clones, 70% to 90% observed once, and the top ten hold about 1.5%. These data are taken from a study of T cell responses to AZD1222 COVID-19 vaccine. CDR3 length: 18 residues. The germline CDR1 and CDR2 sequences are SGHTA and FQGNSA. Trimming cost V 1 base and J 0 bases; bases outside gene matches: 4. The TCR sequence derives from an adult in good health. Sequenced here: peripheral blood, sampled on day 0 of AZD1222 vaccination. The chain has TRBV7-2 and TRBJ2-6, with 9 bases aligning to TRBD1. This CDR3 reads CASSLDGTGSSGANVLTF. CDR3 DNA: TGTGCCAGCAGCTTAGATGGGACAGGGAGCTCTGGGGCCAACGTCCTGACTTTC.